One sample yielded the 29 T cell receptor beta chains listed below, sequenced in a study of regulatory T cells in long-lasting Graves disease. Time point reported: newly diagnosed GD, antithyroid drugs for less than 3 months. RNA isolated from PBMCs was used to make the TCR library. Libraries of TCR beta came from iRepertoire HTBI primers plus Arm-PCR of CDR3 regions. MiXCR, applied by TCRdb to the multiplex PCR reads, yields one record per CDR3 protein. Of about 540,000 distinct CDR3 sequences listed, roughly 13% are singletons. A further study also used this sample, focusing on T cells in Graves' hyperthyroidism and ophthalmopathy.

Sequenced here: peripheral blood mononuclear cells (PBMCs), sampled at new diagnosis, from a patient treated with antithyroid drugs. These receptors all stem from a man younger than 45 with Graves disease.

The chain links TRBV5-1 to TRBJ2-2; maybe TRBD2 (6 bases). Germline CDR1 and CDR2: SGHRS and YFSETQ. V gave up 0 bases and J gave up 7 bases, with 13 bases separating them. This CDR3 has 15 amino acids. The CDR3 coding sequence is TGCGCCAGCAGCTTGGAGAGGGGAGGAGTCGGGGAGCTGTTTTTT. Protein: CASSLERGGVGELFF.

Details on this clonotype: One end of the junction does not line up with germline, which may come from a read error. The rearrangement links TRBV28 to TRBJ2-3, with 10 positions matching TRBD2. The CDR3 has 16 amino acids. Germline V gene lookup returns CDR1 MDHEN and CDR2 SYDVKM. The CDR3 region is CASSLYGLADTDTRYF. CDR3 coding DNA: TGTGCCAGCAGTTTATACGGACTAGCGGACACAGATACGCGGTATTTT.

This clonotype came up many times. The genes are TRBV5-1 and TRBJ2-3, with 14 bases identical to TRBD2. The length of the CDR3 is 19 residues. With V trimmed by 5 bases and J by 3 bases, 14 bases remained unmatched. Germline CDR1 SGHRS, CDR2 YFSETQ. CDR3 DNA sequence: TGCGCCAGCAGGCCCTTTCCCGGGACTAGCGGGGGAGAGACAGATACGCAGTATTTT. This encodes CASRPFPGTSGGETDTQYF.

This clonotype was seen many times. The chain uses TRBV29-1 and TRBJ1-4; the D gene is possibly TRBD1 (6 bases). This CDR3 comprises 15 residues. The V gene lost 1 base and the J gene lost 2 bases, with 11 bases spanning the gap. Germline CDR1 reads SQVTM; CDR2 reads ANQGSEA. The chain's CDR3 is CSVEGDMSTNEKLFF. DNA of the CDR3: TGCAGCGTTGAAGGGGACATGAGCACTAATGAAAAACTGTTTTTT. Using reference TRBV29-1 and TRBJ1-4 for the parts outside the CDR3, the full variable domain is SAVISQKPSRDICQRGTSLTIQCQVDSQVTMMFWYRQQPGQSLTLIATANQGSEATYESGFVIDKFPISRPNLTFSTLTVSNMSPEDSSIYLCSVEGDMSTNEKLFFGSGTQLSVL.

Of note for this clonotype: A far bigger clonotype differs at one base, so this is likely a read error. The rearrangement uses TRBV12-3 or TRBV12-4 and TRBJ2-1; TRBD2 might be the D (5 bases). Trimming removed 8 bases from V and 9 bases from J, with 14 bases in between. This CDR3 comprises 12 residues. The CDR3 DNA reads as TGTGCCAGCTCCCCCGGGGTCCGTGAGCAGTTCTTC. Protein product: CASSPGVREQFF.

For this clonotype: At one end, the junction sequence differs from germline, possibly due to a read error. The rearrangement uses TRBV28 and TRBJ2-7; 7 bases match TRBD1. CDR3 length equals 17 residues. Germline CDR1 is MDHEN and CDR2 is SYDVKM. CDR3 region: CASSLFGTASSSYEQCF. In nucleotides, the CDR3 is TGTGCCAGCAGTTTATTTGGGACAGCGAGTTCATCCTACGAGCAGTGCTTC.

This clonotype showed up many times. The chain recombines TRBV6-6 with TRBJ2-7; 7 bases fit TRBD2. V lost 0 bases to trimming and J lost 9 bases; unmatched junction nucleotides: 8. Germline CDR1 is MNHNY and CDR2 is SVGAGI (reference sequence). This CDR3 spans 14 amino acids. CDR3: CASSYSASGSGQYF. As DNA, the CDR3 is TGTGCCAGCAGTTACTCGGCTAGCGGTTCTGGGCAGTACTTC.

The J gene is TRBJ2-7, the V gene TRBV20-1, with D possibly TRBD1 on 6 matching bases. The CDR3 consists of 15 residues. Trimming stripped 3 bases from V and 3 bases from J, with 18 bases between. Germline values: CDR1 DFQATT, CDR2 SNEGSKA (reference sequence). The chain's CDR3 is CSASRPGTQGYEQYF. The CDR3 DNA follows: TGCAGTGCTAGTCGGCCGGGGACACAAGGCTACGAGCAGTACTTC.

The table lists this clonotype with many counts. This chain links TRBV6-4 with TRBJ1-1; 7 nucleotides line up with TRBD1. The CDR3 consists of 15 residues. Germline CDR1 reads MRHNA; CDR2 reads SNTAGT. J gave up 4 bases and V 4 bases, and 9 bases lay outside the gene matches. The CDR3 loop is CASSARQGSGTEAFF. CDR3 sequence (DNA): TGTGCCAGCAGTGCTCGACAGGGCTCGGGCACTGAAGCTTTCTTT.

This clonotype was seen a handful of times. This chain links TRBV14 with TRBJ2-5; D is ambiguous. The germline V gene has CDR1 SGHDN and CDR2 FVKESK. With 2 bases removed from V and 2 bases from J, the gap between germline ends came to 6 bases. The CDR3 covers 13 residues. As DNA, the CDR3 is TGTGCCAGCAGCCAAAACAGTCAAGAGACCCAGTACTTC. Its translation: CASSQNSQETQYF.

This clonotype appeared many times. V usage is TRBV29-1 and J usage is TRBJ1-1; D may be TRBD1 (5 bases). The germline V and J ends were trimmed by 8 bases and 4 bases, with 14 bases remaining between them. Germline CDR1 is SQVTM and CDR2 is ANQGSEA. There are 12 residues in the CDR3. CDR3 DNA: TGCAGCTCCACAACGGGGGGCACTGAAGCTTTCTTT. As protein: CSSTTGGTEAFF.

A note on this clonotype: In this CDR3 the conserved last residue, phenylalanine or tryptophan, is missing, so a read error is likely. The gene calls are TRBV30 and TRBJ2-7, with D hard to call. The germline gives CDR1 GTSNPN, CDR2 SVGIG (reference sequence). V lost 3 bases, J lost 7 bases, and 19 bases lay in between. CDR3 length: 14 residues. CDR3 nucleotides: TGTGCCTGGAGCCCCCCGCCCCTTACGAGGGAGCAGTACTTA. The encoded protein is CAWSPPPLTREQYL.

Comment on this clonotype: It may be a read error: a sequence one base away is much more abundant. The chain has TRBV12-3 or TRBV12-4 and TRBJ1-6, with 10 bases matching TRBD1. This CDR3 comprises 17 residues. The CDR3 DNA follows: TGTGCCAGCAGTTCAAACCGGGACAGGGGCTCTAATTCACCCCTCCGCTTT. Protein sequence: CASSSNRDRGSNSPLRF.

V gene TRBV12-3 or TRBV12-4 combines with J gene TRBJ2-6, with 8 bases that match TRBD1. The ends lost 6 bases at V and 7 bases at J; junction bases unmatched: 11. CDR3 length: 16 amino acids. CDR3 residues: CASSSPLGQGANVLTF. The DNA for the CDR3 is TGTGCCAGCAGCTCTCCTCTCGGACAGGGTGCCAACGTCCTGACTTTC.

This clonotype was found a few times. This sequence joins TRBV6-1 and TRBJ2-1; 8 bases match TRBD2. V trimming: 5 bases; J trimming: 6 bases; junction bases outside the gene matches: 6. The CDR3 totals 14 residues. Germline CDR1 reads MNHNS; CDR2 reads SASEGT. In DNA, the CDR3 is TGTGCCAGCAGTCTACTAGCGGAGGGCAATGAGCAGTTCTTC. It yields the protein CASSLLAEGNEQFF.

This clonotype was recorded many times. The rearrangement joins TRBV6-1 to TRBJ2-7; 9 bases are shared with TRBD1. Germline CDR1 and CDR2: MNHNS and SASEGT. CDR3 length: 15 residues. V trimming: 7 bases; J trimming: 3 bases; junction bases outside the gene matches: 10. As DNA, the CDR3 is TGTGCCAGCATGACCTCCGGGACAGGGCGCTACGAGCAGTACTTC. It is translated as CASMTSGTGRYEQYF.

V is TRBV5-4 and J is TRBJ2-7, with TRBD2 matching over 7 bases. The CDR3 extends over 15 amino acids. Germline assignment: CDR1 SGHNT and CDR2 YYREEE (reference sequence). The J segment lost 3 bases and the V segment lost 3 bases, leaving 9 bases of the junction unmatched. This CDR3 reads CASSSPTGGLYEQYF. The CDR3 nucleotides read TGTGCCAGCAGCTCCCCGACGGGGGGACTCTACGAGCAGTACTTC.

This clonotype was counted at least ten times. V and J are TRBV12-3 or TRBV12-4 and TRBJ2-3; D not certain. Trimming pared 5 bases from V and 2 bases from J, leaving 2 bases between. The CDR3 sequence is 11 residues long. CDR3 in amino acids: CASSITDTQYF. In DNA, the CDR3 is TGTGCCAGCAGTATCACAGATACGCAGTATTTT.

This clonotype was detected only a few times. A much larger clone differs by one base, so this may be a read error. V and J are TRBV11-2 and TRBJ2-1, with D hard to call. Germline CDR1 and CDR2: SGHAT and FQNNGV. This CDR3 is 13 amino acids long. V lost 6 bases, J lost 6 bases, and 12 bases lay in between. As DNA, the CDR3 is TGTGCCAGCAGTTCTTGGGGTTTCAATGAGCAGTTCTTC. Amino acid sequence: CASSSWGFNEQFF.

This clonotype was detected only a few times. J is TRBJ2-5 and V is TRBV6-5, with no clear D. Trimming removed 0 bases at V and 0 bases at J, with 5 bases between. The CDR3 contains 14 residues. Germline loops: CDR1 MNHEY, CDR2 SVGAGI. DNA for the CDR3: TGTGCCAGCAGTTACTCTGGCAACCAAGAGACCCAGTACTTC. Translated, it gives CASSYSGNQETQYF.

This clonotype was seen a few times. The V and J genes are TRBV12-3 or TRBV12-4 and TRBJ1-6; TRBD1 might be the D (6 bases). V was trimmed by 4 bases and J by 8 bases, leaving 12 bases between them. This CDR3 has 14 residues. DNA of the CDR3: TGTGCCAGCAGTTCGCAACACAGGGATTCACCCCTCCACTTT. Its protein is CASSSQHRDSPLHF.

This clonotype was recorded many times. The chain is built from TRBV20-1 and TRBJ1-1, with D tentatively TRBD1 (5 bases). V was pared by 6 bases and J by 10 bases, with 24 bases between. Germline V lookup: CDR1 DFQATT, CDR2 SNEGSKA (reference sequence). This CDR3 has 14 amino acids. CDR3 protein: CSASSRRRGYGAFF. The CDR3 nucleotides read TGCAGTGCCTCATCCCGGAGGAGGGGTTACGGAGCTTTCTTT.

This clonotype was counted ten times or more. The chain recombines TRBV20-1 with TRBJ1-2; D call uncertain. V dropped 5 bases and J dropped 2 bases, with 12 bases sitting between them. The CDR3 covers 13 residues. The germline V gene has CDR1 DFQATT and CDR2 SNEGSKA (reference sequence). The CDR3 DNA reads as TGCAGTGCTGCCCGGACGGACAACTATGGCTACACCTTC. Protein: CSAARTDNYGYTF.

This clonotype was recorded many times. V usage is TRBV7-9 and J usage is TRBJ2-7, with D perhaps matching TRBD1 or TRBD2 (5 bases each). The CDR3 consists of 17 residues. CDR1 is SEHNR, CDR2 FQNEAQ, per germline (reference sequence). V lost 2 bases and J lost 3, with 20 bases in between. The CDR3 DNA sequence: TGTGCCAGCAGCTTACCCCGGGACGACCCGAAGGTCTACGAGCAGTACTTC. This gives the protein CASSLPRDDPKVYEQYF.

There are a few counts of this clonotype. This may come from a read error, since a much larger clone is one base off. The rearrangement uses TRBV9 and TRBJ2-7, with D hard to call. Germline CDR1 is SGDLS and CDR2 is YYNGEE. The CDR3 is made up of 15 amino acids. CDR3 bases: TGTGCCAGCAGCGTAGGGCAGCACAGCTCCTACGATCAGTACTTC. This translates into CASSVGQHSSYDQYF.

The V gene is TRBV20-1, the J gene TRBJ1-2; no reliable D call. In germline, CDR1 is DFQATT, CDR2 SNEGSKA (reference sequence). V was clipped by 6 bases and J by 1 base, with 6 bases between them. The CDR3 has 11 residues. CDR3 coding DNA: TGCAGTGCGGAGCATAACTATGGCTACACCTTC. It encodes CSAEHNYGYTF.

Details on this clonotype: A much larger clone differs by one base, so this may be a read error. The chain links TRBV7-2 to TRBJ2-4; 9 bases align to TRBD1. Germline-derived CDR1 and CDR2 are SGHTA and FQGNSA. The CDR3 sequence is 16 residues long. The CDR3 sequence: CASSANRGRAKSIQYF. DNA of the CDR3: TGTGCCAGCAGCGCGAACAGGGGGCGAGCCAAAAGCATTCAGTACTTC.

This clonotype was observed many times. The chain combines TRBV6-1 with TRBJ2-2; no clear D. CDR1 and CDR2 from the germline V gene are MNHNS and SASEGT. Deletions cut 8 bases from V and 0 bases from J, with 10 bases between. The CDR3 loop spans 14 amino acids. CDR3 coding DNA: TGTGCCAGCGTTGACTGGGCGAACACCGGGGAGCTGTTTTTT. Protein sequence: CASVDWANTGELFF.

Remarks on this clonotype: A read error may explain this, as a much larger clone is one base away. This rearrangement joins TRBV19 to TRBJ1-5, with D unclear. The CDR3 is 13 residues long. CDR1 is LNHDA, CDR2 SQIVND, per germline (reference sequence). CDR3 sequence: CVSSIKRNQPQHF. The CDR3 DNA reads TGTGTCAGTAGTATTAAAAGGAATCAGCCCCAGCATTTT.